The next 6 T cell receptor beta chains were all read from a single sample in a study of T cell repertoires in aging, cancer and after chemotherapy. TCR beta rearrangements were amplified from peripheral blood genomic DNA. A mixed TRB-A/B primer pool amplified rearranged TRB by multiplex touch-down PCR. In TCRdb, the multiplex PCR reads were re-called with MiXCR into one record per CDR3 protein. The sample contains roughly 18,000 distinct CDR3 sequences, around 38% of which appear only once. The sequenced sample was blood. The source of these receptors is a human donor with a solid tumor.

The chain has TRBV11-2 and TRBJ1-4, with D tentatively TRBD1 (5 bases). Between the trimmed V and J ends, which lost 4 bases and 8 bases, there was a span of 17 bases. The germline gives CDR1 SGHAT, CDR2 FQNNGV. This CDR3 has 15 residues. CDR3 nucleotides: TGTGCCAGCAGCTCCCGGTCCCGCAGGGTAGAAAAACTGTTTTTT. As protein: CASSSRSRRVEKLFF.

This clonotype was detected a few times. The J gene is TRBJ2-3, the V gene TRBV6-1; D gene ambiguous. The ends were cut back, 2 bases at V and 10 bases at J, with 4 bases in the middle. The germline V gene has CDR1 MNHNS and CDR2 SASEGT. This CDR3 comprises 10 residues. CDR3 in amino acids: CASSEMSQYF. The CDR3 region has the DNA TGTGCCAGCAGTGAAATGTCGCAGTATTTT.

This clonotype was seen a few times. J is TRBJ1-2 and V is TRBV19, with unresolved D. The CDR3 is 14 amino acids. V lost 4 bases, J lost 1 base, and 10 bases lay in between. Germline CDR1 reads LNHDA; CDR2 reads SQIVND (reference sequence). This CDR3 reads CASSSYTVNYGYTF. In DNA form, the CDR3 reads TGTGCCAGTAGTAGTTATACAGTTAACTATGGCTACACCTTC.

This sequence joins TRBV6-5 and TRBJ2-1, with D uncertain. Germline assignment: CDR1 MNHEY and CDR2 SVGAGI. With 6 bases removed from V and 15 bases from J, the gap between germline ends came to 21 bases. This CDR3 has 13 amino acids. The CDR3 loop reads CASSQPDSPRLFF. The CDR3 DNA sequence: TGTGCCAGCAGCCAACCAGACTCTCCCCGCTTGTTCTTC.

This clonotype was seen only a few times. This chain joins TRBV27 and TRBJ2-3, with D maybe TRBD2 (6 bases). From germline, CDR1 is MNHEY and CDR2 SMNVEV (reference sequence). CDR3 size: 18 residues. With 4 bases removed from V and 1 base from J, the gap between germline ends came to 21 bases. In DNA, the CDR3 is TGTGCCAGCAGTTCACCCTCACCTCGGCGGGAACGCACAGATACGCAGTATTTT. This encodes CASSSPSPRRERTDTQYF.

The V gene is TRBV5-4, the J gene TRBJ2-5, with D perhaps matching TRBD1 (5 bases). CDR3 length equals 16 residues. In germline, CDR1 is SGHNT, CDR2 YYREEE (reference sequence). Trimming cost V 0 bases and J 1 base, with 13 bases left between them. CDR3 coding DNA: TGTGCCAGCAGCTTGGTATTTGGGGCCGGCCAAGAGACCCAGTACTTC. It encodes CASSLVFGAGQETQYF.